This TCR beta chain was recovered during a study of technical replicates of blood from four donors (TCRdb year 2017). This clone appeared once. Its cognate antigen has yet to be identified. No much larger clone exists at a distance of one base, and base qualities are not known. To prepare the library, the immunoSEQ multiplex PCR assay was applied. The clones in this table, taken by TCRdb from immuneACCESS, are in-frame only. Not every clone is retained; where verified, under half of the shortfall comes from an unresolved V gene, and the cause of the rest is unknown. The sample table lists about 56,000 clones, 90% to 95% of them with a count of one. 3.1% of the sample rests with the top ten. According to the germline V gene, CDR1 reads ENHRY and CDR2 reads SYGVKD. The CDR3 contains 15 residues, cysteine and phenylalanine counted. Left in the record is the CDR3 DNA by itself, 45 bases read in frame from the first base. V is pared back by 5 bases and J by 2 bases, with 14 bases lying between the germline termini.

The chain employs TRBV10-3 and TRBJ2-3; no confident D gene assignment can be made. This sequence was found in a human donor in good health. Some clones in this sample may be carry-over from other donors' samples. The source material was PBMCs. CDR3 sequence: CAISHDKTLTDTQYF. The DNA sequence is given as TGTGCCATCAGTCATGACAAGACCCTCACAGATACGCAGTATTTT.